Listed below are T cell receptor beta chains from one sample, sequenced in a study of radiotherapy plus CTLA-4 blockade in lung cancer. TCRdb keeps only in-frame clones here, not all; method: immunoSEQ multiplex PCR. Among tens of thousands of clones, 84% were seen once, and the ten largest hold around 4.4%. The source was peripheral blood, collected from a patient treated with radiotherapy plus ipilimumab. These receptors all stem from a human donor with non-small cell lung cancer whose response to radiotherapy plus ipilimumab could not be evaluated. Both conserved end residues are part of each CDR3. The order of the fields is D gene, CDR3 length, clone size, J gene, V gene, CDR3 DNA, CDR3 protein. The D gene is left open where the match is weak. A row's size may be missing; if present it is once, few, many or a size class.

>.|14|.|TRBJ2-5|TRBV19
TGTGCCAGTAGTATAGGGGGGCCTTGGGAGACCCAGTACTTC
CASSIGGPWETQYF
>TRBD1|14|.|TRBJ1-2|TRBV19
TGTGCCAGTATCGGAGCCGGGACAGCCTATGGCTACACCTTC
CASIGAGTAYGYTF
>.|18|few|TRBJ1-2|TRBV10-1
TGCGCCAGCAGTGATCTCCCAAGGTCAGGGCTGGCCCCTTATGGCTACACCTTC
CASSDLPRSGLAPYGYTF
>TRBD2|16|few|TRBJ2-3|TRBV7-2
TGTGCCAGCAGCCTAGGGACTAGCGGGAGTGTAGATACGCAGTATTTT
CASSLGTSGSVDTQYF
>.|14|.|TRBJ2-7|TRBV27
TGTGCCAGCAGTTTATCACGACTTGCCTACGAGCAGTACTTC
CASSLSRLAYEQYF
>TRBD2|12|.|TRBJ2-5|TRBV28
TGTGCCAGCGGGGGACTAGCTGAGACCCAGTACTTC
CASGGLAETQYF
>TRBD2|15|.|TRBJ2-1|TRBV4-2
TGTGCCAGCAGCTATCAACTAGCGGTCAACAATGAGCAGTTCTTC
CASSYQLAVNNEQFF
>.|15|.|TRBJ1-3|TRBV7-2
TGTGCCAGCAGCTCGGACACGTCCTCTGGAAACACCATATATTTT
CASSSDTSSGNTIYF
>.|14|.|TRBJ1-2|TRBV5-5
TGTGCCAGCAGCTTGGTTTCGTCGGACTATGGCTACACCTTC
CASSLVSSDYGYTF
>TRBD1|14|few|TRBJ1-5|TRBV28
TGTGCCAGCAGCCCTGGACAGGAAAATCAGCCCCAGCATTTT
CASSPGQENQPQHF
>TRBD1|15|.|TRBJ2-1|TRBV5-1
TGCGCCAGCAGCTTGGACGGGACAGGGACCAATGAGCAGTTCTTC
CASSLDGTGTNEQFF
>.|14|.|TRBJ2-7|TRBV9
TGTGCCAGCAGCCCGACCGGGAGTACCTACGAGCAGTACTTC
CASSPTGSTYEQYF